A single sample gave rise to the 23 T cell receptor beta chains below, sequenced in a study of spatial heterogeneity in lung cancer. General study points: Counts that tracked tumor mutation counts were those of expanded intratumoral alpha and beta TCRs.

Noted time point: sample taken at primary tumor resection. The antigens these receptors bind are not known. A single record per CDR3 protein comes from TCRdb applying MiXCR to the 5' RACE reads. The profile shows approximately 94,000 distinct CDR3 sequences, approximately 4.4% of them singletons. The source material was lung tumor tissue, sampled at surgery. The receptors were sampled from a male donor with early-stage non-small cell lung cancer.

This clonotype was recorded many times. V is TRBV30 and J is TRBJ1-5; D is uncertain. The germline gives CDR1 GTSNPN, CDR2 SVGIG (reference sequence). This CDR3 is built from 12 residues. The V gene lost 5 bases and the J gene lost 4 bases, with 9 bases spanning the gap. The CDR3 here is CAWSGSNQPQHF. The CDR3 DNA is TGTGCCTGGTCGGGGTCTAATCAGCCCCAGCATTTT.

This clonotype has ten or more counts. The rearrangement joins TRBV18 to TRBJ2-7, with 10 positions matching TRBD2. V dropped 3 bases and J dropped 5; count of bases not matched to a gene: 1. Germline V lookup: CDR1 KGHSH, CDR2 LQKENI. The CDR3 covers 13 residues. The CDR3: CASSPGLANEQYF. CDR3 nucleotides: TGTGCCAGCTCACCGGGACTAGCGAACGAGCAGTACTTC. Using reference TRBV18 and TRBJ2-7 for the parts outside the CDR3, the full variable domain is NAGVMQNPRHLVRRRGQEARLRCSPMKGHSHVYWYRQLPEEGLKFMVYLQKENIIDESGMPKERFSAEFPKEGPSILRIQQVVRGDSAAYFCASSPGLANEQYFGPGTRLTVT.

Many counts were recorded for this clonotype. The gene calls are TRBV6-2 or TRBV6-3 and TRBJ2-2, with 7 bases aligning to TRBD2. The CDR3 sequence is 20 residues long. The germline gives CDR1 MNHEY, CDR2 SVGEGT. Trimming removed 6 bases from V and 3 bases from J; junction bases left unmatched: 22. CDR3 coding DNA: TGTGCCAGCAGCCTAGGGAAGCGGGACCTTCCTTCTGCGGACACCGGGGAGCTGTTTTTT. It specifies CASSLGKRDLPSADTGELFF.

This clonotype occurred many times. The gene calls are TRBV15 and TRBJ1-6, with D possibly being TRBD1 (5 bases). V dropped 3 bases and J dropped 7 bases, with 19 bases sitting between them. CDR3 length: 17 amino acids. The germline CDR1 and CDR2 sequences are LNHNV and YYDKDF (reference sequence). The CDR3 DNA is TGTGCCACCAGCAGTCGACGGACCGGGACTTTGAATTCACCCCTCCACTTT. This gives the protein CATSSRRTGTLNSPLHF.

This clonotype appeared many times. The DNA of the CDR3 is TGTGCCAGCAGTCTGAGAGGGCGAAACTATGGCTACACCTTC. This encodes CASSLRGRNYGYTF. The chain has TRBV27 and TRBJ1-2; unclear D gene. CDR3 size: 14 residues. Trimming removed 5 bases at V and 2 bases at J, with 12 bases between. Germline lookup yields CDR1 MNHEY and CDR2 SMNVEV (reference sequence).

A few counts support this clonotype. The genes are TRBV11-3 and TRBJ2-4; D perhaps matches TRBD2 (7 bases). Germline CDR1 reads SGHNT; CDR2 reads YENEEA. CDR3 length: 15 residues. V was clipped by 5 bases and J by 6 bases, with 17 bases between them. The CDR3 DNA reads TGTGCCAGCAGCCAGGGGCGGGGGCCCCCAAACATTCAGTACTTC. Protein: CASSQGRGPPNIQYF.

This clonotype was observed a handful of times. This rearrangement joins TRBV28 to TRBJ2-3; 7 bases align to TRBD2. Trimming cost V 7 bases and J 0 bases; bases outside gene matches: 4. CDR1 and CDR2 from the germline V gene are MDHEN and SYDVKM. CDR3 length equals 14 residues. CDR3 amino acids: CASTSLASTDTQYF. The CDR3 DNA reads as TGTGCCAGCACGTCACTAGCGAGCACAGATACGCAGTATTTT.

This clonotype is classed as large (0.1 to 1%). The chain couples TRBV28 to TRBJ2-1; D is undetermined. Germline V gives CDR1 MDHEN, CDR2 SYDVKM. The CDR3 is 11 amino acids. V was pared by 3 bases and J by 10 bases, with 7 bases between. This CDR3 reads CASSFPTEQFF. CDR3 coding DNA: TGTGCCAGCAGTTTTCCGACAGAGCAGTTCTTC.

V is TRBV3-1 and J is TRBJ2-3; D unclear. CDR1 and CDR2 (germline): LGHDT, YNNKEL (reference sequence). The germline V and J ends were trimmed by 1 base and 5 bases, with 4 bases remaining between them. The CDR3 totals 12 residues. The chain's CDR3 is CASSQGEDTQYF. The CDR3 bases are TGTGCCAGCAGCCAAGGGGAAGATACGCAGTATTTT.

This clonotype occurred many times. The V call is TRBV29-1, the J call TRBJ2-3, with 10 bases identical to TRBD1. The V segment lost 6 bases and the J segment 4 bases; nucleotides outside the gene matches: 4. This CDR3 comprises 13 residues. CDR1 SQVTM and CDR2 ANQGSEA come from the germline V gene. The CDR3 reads CSVGTGAADTQYF. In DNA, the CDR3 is TGCAGCGTGGGGACAGGGGCGGCAGATACGCAGTATTTT.

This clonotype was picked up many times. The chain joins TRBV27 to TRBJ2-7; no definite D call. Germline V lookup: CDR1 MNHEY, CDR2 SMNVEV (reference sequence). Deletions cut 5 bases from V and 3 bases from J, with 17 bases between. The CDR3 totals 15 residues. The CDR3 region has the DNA TGTGCCAGCAGTATGACGGATAGCCACTACTACGAGCAGTACTTC. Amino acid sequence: CASSMTDSHYYEQYF.

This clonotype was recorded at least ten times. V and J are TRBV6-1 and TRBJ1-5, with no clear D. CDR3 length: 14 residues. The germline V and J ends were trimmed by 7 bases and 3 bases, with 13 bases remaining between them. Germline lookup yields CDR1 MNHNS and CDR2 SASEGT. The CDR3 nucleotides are TGTGCCAGCACCCGAACGGGTTCCAATCAGCCCCAGCATTTT. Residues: CASTRTGSNQPQHF.

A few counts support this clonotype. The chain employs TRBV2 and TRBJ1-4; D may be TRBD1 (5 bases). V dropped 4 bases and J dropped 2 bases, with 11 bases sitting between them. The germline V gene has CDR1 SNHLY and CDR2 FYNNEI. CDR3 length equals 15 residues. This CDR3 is CASSGGRLTNEKLFF. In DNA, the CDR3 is TGTGCCAGCAGTGGGGGCAGGCTGACTAATGAAAAACTGTTTTTT.

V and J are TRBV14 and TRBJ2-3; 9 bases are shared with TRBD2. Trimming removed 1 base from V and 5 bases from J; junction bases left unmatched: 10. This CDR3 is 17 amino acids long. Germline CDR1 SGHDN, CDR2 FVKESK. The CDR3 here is CASSQAHSGSWEDTQYF. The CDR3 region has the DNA TGTGCCAGCAGCCAAGCCCATAGCGGGAGCTGGGAAGATACGCAGTATTTT.

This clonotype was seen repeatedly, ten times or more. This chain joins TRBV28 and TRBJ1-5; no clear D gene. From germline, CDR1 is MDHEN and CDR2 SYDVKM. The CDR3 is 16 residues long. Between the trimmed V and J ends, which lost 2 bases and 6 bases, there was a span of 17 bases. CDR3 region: CASSLAPGGLGQPQHF. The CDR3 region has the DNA TGTGCCAGCAGTTTAGCCCCCGGCGGTCTAGGTCAGCCCCAGCATTTT.

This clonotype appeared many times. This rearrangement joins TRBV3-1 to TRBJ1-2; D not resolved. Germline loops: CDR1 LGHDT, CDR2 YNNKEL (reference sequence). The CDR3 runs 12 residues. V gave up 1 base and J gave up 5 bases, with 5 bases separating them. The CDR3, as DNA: TGTGCCAGCAGCCAAGGAGGTTATGGCTACACCTTC. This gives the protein CASSQGGYGYTF.

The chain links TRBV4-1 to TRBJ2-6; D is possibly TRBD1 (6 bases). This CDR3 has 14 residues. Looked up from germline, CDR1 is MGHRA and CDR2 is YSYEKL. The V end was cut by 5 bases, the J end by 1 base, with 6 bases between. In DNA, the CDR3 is TGCGCCAGCAGCACAGGGTCTGGGGCCAACGTCCTGACTTTC. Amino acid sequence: CASSTGSGANVLTF.

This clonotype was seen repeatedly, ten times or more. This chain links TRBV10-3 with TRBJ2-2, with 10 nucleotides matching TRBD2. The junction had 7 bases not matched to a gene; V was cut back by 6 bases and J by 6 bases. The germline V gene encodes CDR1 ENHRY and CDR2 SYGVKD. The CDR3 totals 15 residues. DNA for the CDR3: TGTGCCATCAGAACTAGCGGGGCTGGAGCCGGGGAGCTGTTTTTT. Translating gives CAIRTSGAGAGELFF.

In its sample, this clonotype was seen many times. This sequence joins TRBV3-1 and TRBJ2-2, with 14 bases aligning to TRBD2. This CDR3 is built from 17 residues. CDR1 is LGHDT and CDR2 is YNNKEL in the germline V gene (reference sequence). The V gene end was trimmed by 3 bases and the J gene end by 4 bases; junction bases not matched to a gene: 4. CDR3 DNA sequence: TGTGCCAGCAGCCAGGGACTAGCGGGAGCGGGCACCGGGGAGCTGTTTTTT. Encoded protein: CASSQGLAGAGTGELFF.

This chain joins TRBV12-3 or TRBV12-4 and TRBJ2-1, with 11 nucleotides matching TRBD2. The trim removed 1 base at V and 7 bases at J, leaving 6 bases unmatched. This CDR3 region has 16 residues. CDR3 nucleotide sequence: TGTGCCAGCAGTTTAGGACTAGCGGGAAGAATAAATGAGCAGTTCTTC. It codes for CASSLGLAGRINEQFF.

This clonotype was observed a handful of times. DNA of the CDR3: TGCAGTGCTGGACCTTGGGGGATTAGCACAGATACGCAGTATTTT. Protein sequence: CSAGPWGISTDTQYF. The chain has TRBV20-1 and TRBJ2-3; the D call may be TRBD1 or TRBD2 (5 bases each). The germline CDR1 and CDR2 sequences are DFQATT and SNEGSKA (reference sequence). The V end was cut by 5 bases, the J end by 0 bases, with 15 bases between. The CDR3 has 15 residues.

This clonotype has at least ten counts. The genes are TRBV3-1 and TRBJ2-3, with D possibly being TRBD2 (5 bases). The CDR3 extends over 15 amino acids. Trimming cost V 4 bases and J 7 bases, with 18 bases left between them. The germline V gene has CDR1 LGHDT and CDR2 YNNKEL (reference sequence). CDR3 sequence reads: CASSPDGGGLYTQYF. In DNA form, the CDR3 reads TGTGCCAGCAGCCCAGACGGAGGAGGTTTATATACGCAGTATTTT.

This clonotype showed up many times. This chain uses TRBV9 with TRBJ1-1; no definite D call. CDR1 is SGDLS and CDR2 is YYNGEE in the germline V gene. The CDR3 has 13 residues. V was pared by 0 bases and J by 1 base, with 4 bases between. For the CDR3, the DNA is TGTGCCAGCAGCGTAGATGGGAACACTGAAGCTTTCTTT. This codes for CASSVDGNTEAFF. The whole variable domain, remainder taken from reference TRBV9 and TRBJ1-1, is DSGVTQTPKHLITATGQRVTLRCSPRSGDLSVYWYQQSLDQGLQFLIQYYNGEERAKGNILERFSAQQFPDLHSELNLSSLELGDSALYFCASSVDGNTEAFFGQGTRLTVV.